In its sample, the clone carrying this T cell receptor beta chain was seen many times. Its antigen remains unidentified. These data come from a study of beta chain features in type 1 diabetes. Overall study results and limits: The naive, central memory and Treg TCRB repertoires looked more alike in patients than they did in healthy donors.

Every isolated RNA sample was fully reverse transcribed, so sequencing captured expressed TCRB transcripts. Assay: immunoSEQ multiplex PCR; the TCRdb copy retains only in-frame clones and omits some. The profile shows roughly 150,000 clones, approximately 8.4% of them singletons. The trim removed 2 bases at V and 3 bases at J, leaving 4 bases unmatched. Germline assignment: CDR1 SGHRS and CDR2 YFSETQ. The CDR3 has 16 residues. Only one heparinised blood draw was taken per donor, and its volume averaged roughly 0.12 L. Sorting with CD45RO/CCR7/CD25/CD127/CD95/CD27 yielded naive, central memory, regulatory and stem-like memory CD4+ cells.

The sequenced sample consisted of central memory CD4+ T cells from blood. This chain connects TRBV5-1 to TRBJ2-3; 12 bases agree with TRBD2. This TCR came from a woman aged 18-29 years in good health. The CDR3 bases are TGCGCCAGCAGCTTACTAGCGGGGGGCCAGACAGATACGCAGTATTTT. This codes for CASSLLAGGQTDTQYF.